This TCR beta chain was documented in a study of post-analysis software for immune sequencing data. At the level of the study: Clinical courses comprised relapsing-remitting, secondary progressive and progressive-relapsing multiple sclerosis. General observations from the study: Compared with controls, patients had more of about 5 TRBV segments, including TRBV5-6, TRBV5-1 and TRBV20-1. Those with multiple sclerosis, the patient group, showed significantly lower normalized Chao1 diversity than controls. Strong same-batch co-clustering of samples appeared with F measure clustering.

At least ten counts were recorded for this clonotype. Antigen specificity is unknown. TCR beta cDNA libraries included unique molecular identifiers. About 540,000 cDNA molecules were obtained from approximately 0.91 to 9.4 million T cells. TCRdb ran MiXCR on the PCR reads and lists one entry per CDR3 protein. Among roughly 620,000 distinct CDR3 sequences listed, 44% were seen once. Trimming removed 2 bases from V and 5 bases from J; junction bases left unmatched: 9. The CDR3 is 15 residues long. CDR1 is KGHSH and CDR2 is LQKENI in the germline V gene. The specimen sequenced was blood. The rearrangement joins TRBV18 to TRBJ2-7, with TRBD1 matching over 7 bases. The receptor was isolated from a girl between 5 and 17 years old with multiple sclerosis. CDR3 nucleotide sequence: TGTGCCAGCTCACCAGTGGCAGGGGGAAACGACGAGCAGTACTTC. It yields the protein CASSPVAGGNDEQYF.